This T cell receptor beta chain was observed in a study of post-analysis software for immune sequencing data. Across the whole study: Both relapsing-remitting and secondary progressive multiple sclerosis featured among the disease courses, as did progressive-relapsing multiple sclerosis.

Tagging with unique molecular identifiers was a feature of the TCR beta cDNA libraries. TCRdb ran MiXCR on the PCR reads and lists one entry per CDR3 protein. This sample has approximately 160,000 distinct CDR3 sequences, with 30% found just once. Concerning this clonotype: The antigen is undetermined.

Study-level results: TRBV5-6, TRBV5-1 and TRBV20-1 were among a handful of TRBV segments more frequent in patients than controls. Samples prepared in the same batch strongly co-clustered by F measure. Multiple sclerosis patients showed significantly lower normalized Chao1 diversity than controls did.

The CDR3 runs to 16 residues. The V end was cut by 3 bases, the J end by 7 bases, with 20 bases between. The germline CDR1 and CDR2 sequences are SGDLS and YYNGEE. The chain links TRBV9 to TRBJ2-1; D might be TRBD2 (5 bases). The specimen was blood. The TCR was taken from a girl under 18 with multiple sclerosis. CDR3 sequence: CASSALGSEAWNEQFF. The DNA for the CDR3 is TGTGCCAGCAGCGCCCTTGGGAGCGAGGCATGGAATGAGCAGTTCTTC.